The source of this T cell receptor (beta chain) is a study of blood T cell repertoires in COVID-19. Study information: COVID-19 samples from acute and convalescent phases originated in the United States, Italy and Spain.

The germline V gene has CDR1 SGHRS and CDR2 YFSETQ. The CDR3 extends over 13 amino acids. V gave up 0 bases and J gave up 6 bases, with 9 bases separating them. This clone was counted a few times. How the authors handled the data: Amplification from reference gene primers served as the basis for estimated nucleated cell counts. The method was immunoSEQ multiplex PCR; TCRdb's version includes in-frame clones alone and lacks a portion of them. V and J calls and clone size are copied from that table; D and trimming were computed from the DNA. The sample comprises about 230,000 clones, roughly 85% of which are singletons, and about 0.93% rests with the top ten.

The rearrangement links TRBV5-1 to TRBJ1-1; a possible D gene is TRBD1 (5 bases). Specimen: peripheral blood. This clonotype was obtained from a man aged 40-55 years with acute or convalescent COVID-19. For the CDR3, the DNA is TGCGCCAGCAGCTTGGCGGGGGAGGCTGAAGCTTTCTTT. Its protein product is CASSLAGEAEAFF.